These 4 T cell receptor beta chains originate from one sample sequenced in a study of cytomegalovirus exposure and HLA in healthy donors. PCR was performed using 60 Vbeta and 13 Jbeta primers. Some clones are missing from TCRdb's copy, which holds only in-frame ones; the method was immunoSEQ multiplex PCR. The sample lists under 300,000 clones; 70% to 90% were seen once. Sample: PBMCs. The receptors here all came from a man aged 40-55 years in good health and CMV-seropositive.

CDR3 loop: CASSPLAGEDYNEQFF. The CDR3, as DNA: TGTGCCAGCAGTCCTCTAGCGGGAGAAGACTACAATGAGCAGTTCTTC. The chain has TRBV2 and TRBJ2-1; 10 positions match TRBD2. V lost 5 bases, J lost 3 bases, and 7 bases stayed unmatched. The germline CDR1 and CDR2 sequences are SNHLY and FYNNEI. This CDR3 region has 16 residues.

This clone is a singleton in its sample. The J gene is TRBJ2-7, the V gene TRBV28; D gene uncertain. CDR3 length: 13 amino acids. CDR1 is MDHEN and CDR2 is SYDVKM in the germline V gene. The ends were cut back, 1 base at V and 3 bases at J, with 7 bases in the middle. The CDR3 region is CASSLSTSYEQYF. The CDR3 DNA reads TGTGCCAGCAGTTTATCCACGAGCTACGAGCAGTACTTC.

CDR3 loop: CASSSWTSGNADTQYF. The CDR3 DNA reads as TGTGCCAGCAGCTCTTGGACTAGCGGGAATGCAGATACGCAGTATTTT. The chain joins TRBV11-2 to TRBJ2-3; 12 nucleotides align to TRBD2. J lost 4 bases, V lost 4 bases, and 6 bases had no gene match. This CDR3 has 16 residues. Per germline, CDR1 SGHAT and CDR2 FQNNGV. Full variable domain (rest looked up from reference TRBV11-2 and TRBJ2-3): EAGVAQSPRYKIIEKRQSVAFWCNPISGHATLYWYQQILGQGPKLLIQFQNNGVVDDSQLPKDRFSAERLKGVDSTLKIQPAKLEDSAVYLCASSSWTSGNADTQYFGPGTRLTVL.

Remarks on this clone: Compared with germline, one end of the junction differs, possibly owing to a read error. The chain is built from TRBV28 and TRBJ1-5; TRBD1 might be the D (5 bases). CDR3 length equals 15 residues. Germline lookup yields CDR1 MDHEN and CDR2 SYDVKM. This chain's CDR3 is CASRSGAASNRPQHF. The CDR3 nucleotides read TGTGCCAGCCGAAGCGGGGCGGCTAGCAATCGGCCCCAGCATTTT.